This T cell receptor (beta chain) stems from a study of shared clonotypes between healthy human individuals. TCRdb's table, derived via immunoSEQ multiplex PCR, lists solely in-frame clones and lacks some. The sample carries more than 2 million clones, about 95% recorded once. V lost 1 base, J lost 0 bases, and 10 bases lay in between. Germline V lookup: CDR1 LNHDA, CDR2 SQIVND (reference sequence). The CDR3 spans 16 residues. Sequences were obtained from naive CD4+ T cells sorted from blood. Subset described: CD45RA+ positively selected. The source is a man aged 18-30 years in good health. The chain couples TRBV19 to TRBJ2-1; TRBD2 is a possible D gene (5 bases). The CDR3: CASSIVSGSSYNEQFF. CDR3 nucleotides: TGTGCCAGTAGTATAGTGTCGGGGAGCTCCTACAATGAGCAGTTCTTC.